These 10 T cell receptor beta chains were all obtained from the same sample, sequenced in a study of siplizumab effects on memory and regulatory T cells. Measured with immunoSEQ multiplex PCR; TCRdb has only the in-frame clones, and not every one. Seen here are roughly 110,000 clones, 93% observed once, and the top ten hold around 0.15%. Source material: non-Treg CD4+ T cells sorted from blood. The receptor source for this set is a human donor in good health.

The chain has TRBV7-2 and TRBJ1-1; D is unresolved. The CDR3 has 14 amino acids. The germline gives CDR1 SGHTA, CDR2 FQGNSA. With 5 bases removed from V and 7 bases from J, the gap between germline ends came to 17 bases. The CDR3 protein is CASSPTGTWLEAFF. The DNA of the CDR3 is TGTGCCAGCAGCCCCACGGGCACCTGGCTTGAAGCTTTCTTT.

This chain uses TRBV27 with TRBJ1-1, with D hard to call. CDR3 size: 15 residues. Germline V gives CDR1 MNHEY, CDR2 SMNVEV (reference sequence). V lost 6 bases and J lost 4, with 18 bases in between. CDR3 DNA sequence: TGTGCCAGCAGCCCACGAGGCCGAAAGGGCACTGAAGCTTTCTTT. Translated, it gives CASSPRGRKGTEAFF.

This clone was seen only once. The chain combines TRBV7-9 with TRBJ2-7, with 9 bases lining up with TRBD1. The V and J ends lost 1 base and 5 bases, in that order; junction bases with no gene match: 3. There are 14 residues in the CDR3. Germline V gene sequence: CDR1 SEHNR, CDR2 FQNEAQ (reference sequence). CDR3 sequence: CASSLGRTGDEQYF. CDR3 bases: TGTGCCAGCAGCTTAGGGAGGACAGGGGACGAGCAGTACTTC.

This sequence joins TRBV6-1 and TRBJ1-1; D might be TRBD1 (5 bases). CDR3 length: 13 amino acids. From germline, CDR1 is MNHNS and CDR2 SASEGT. Trimming removed 7 bases at V and 2 bases at J, with 11 bases between. The CDR3 nucleotides read TGTGCCAGCAAGCGGGACTTTAACACTGAAGCTTTCTTT. It is translated as CASKRDFNTEAFF.

V gene TRBV7-2 combines with J gene TRBJ2-1; TRBD2 matches 7 bases. Trimming removed 6 bases from V and 5 bases from J; junction bases left unmatched: 4. Germline V gene data show CDR1 as SGHTA and CDR2 as FQGNSA. CDR3 length: 13 amino acids. The CDR3 region is CASSRTRNNEQFF. The CDR3 nucleotides read TGTGCCAGCAGTAGGACTAGGAACAATGAGCAGTTCTTC.

The V gene is TRBV5-1, the J gene TRBJ2-3; 9 nucleotides match TRBD1. The CDR3 is made up of 17 amino acids. V was pared by 7 bases and J by 5 bases, with 17 bases of the junction left unmatched. Looked up from germline, CDR1 is SGHRS and CDR2 is YFSETQ. The DNA of the CDR3 is TGCGCCAGCCTACTTAACAAGACAGGGGGATACGGAGATACGCAGTATTTT. It translates to CASLLNKTGGYGDTQYF.

Here the CDR3 reads CASSGTTDTQYF. The CDR3, as DNA: TGTGCCAGCAGCGGAACCACAGATACGCAGTATTTT. The J gene is TRBJ2-3, the V gene TRBV9; no clear D gene. Germline V lookup: CDR1 SGDLS, CDR2 YYNGEE. The V end lost 3 bases, the J end lost 2 bases, and 4 bases lay between the germline ends. This CDR3 has 12 residues.

The chain is built from TRBV28 and TRBJ2-6; 12 bases align to TRBD2. With 6 bases clipped from V and 4 bases from J, the junction kept 19 bases outside the gene matches. CDR1 MDHEN and CDR2 SYDVKM come from the germline V gene. CDR3 length: 21 amino acids. CDR3 amino acids: CASRRLAGAGFMGAGANVLTF. CDR3 sequence (DNA): TGTGCCAGCAGGCGACTAGCGGGGGCCGGGTTTATGGGTGCCGGGGCCAACGTCCTGACTTTC.

The chain has TRBV29-1 and TRBJ2-1, with D possibly matching TRBD2 (6 bases). The CDR3 consists of 14 residues. Germline V gives CDR1 SQVTM, CDR2 ANQGSEA. Trimming removed 3 bases at V and 0 bases at J, with 9 bases between. In DNA, the CDR3 is TGCAGCGTTGACGGCGGGGTCTCCTACAATGAGCAGTTCTTC. Its protein product is CSVDGGVSYNEQFF.

CDR3 loop: CASNDLNYGYTF. DNA of the CDR3: TGTGCCAGCAACGACCTTAACTATGGCTACACCTTC. This chain connects TRBV28 to TRBJ1-2; D gene ambiguous. The CDR3 contains 12 residues. V was shortened by 7 bases and J by 1 base, with 7 bases between the two germline ends. CDR1 MDHEN and CDR2 SYDVKM come from the germline V gene.